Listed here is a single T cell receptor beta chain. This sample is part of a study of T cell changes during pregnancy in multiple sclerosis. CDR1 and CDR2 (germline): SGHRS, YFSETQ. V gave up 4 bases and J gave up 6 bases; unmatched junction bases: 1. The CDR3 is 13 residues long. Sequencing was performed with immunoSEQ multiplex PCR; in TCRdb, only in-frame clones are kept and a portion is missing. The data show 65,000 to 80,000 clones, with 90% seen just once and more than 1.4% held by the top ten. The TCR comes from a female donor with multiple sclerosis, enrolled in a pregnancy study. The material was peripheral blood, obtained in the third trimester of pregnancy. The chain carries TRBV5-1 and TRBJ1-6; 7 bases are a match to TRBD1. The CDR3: CASSDRANSPLHF. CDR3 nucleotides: TGCGCCAGCAGCGACAGGGCTAATTCACCCCTCCACTTT.